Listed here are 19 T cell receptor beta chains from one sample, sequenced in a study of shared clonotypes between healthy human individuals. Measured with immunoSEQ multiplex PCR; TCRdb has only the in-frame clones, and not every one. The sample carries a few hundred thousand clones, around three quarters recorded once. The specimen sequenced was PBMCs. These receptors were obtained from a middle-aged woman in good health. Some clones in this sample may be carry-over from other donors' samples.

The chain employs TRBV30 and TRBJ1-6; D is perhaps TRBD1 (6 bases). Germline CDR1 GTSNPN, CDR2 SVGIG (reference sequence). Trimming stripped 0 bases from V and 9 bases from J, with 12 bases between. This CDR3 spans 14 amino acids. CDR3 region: CAWSVWGARSPLHF. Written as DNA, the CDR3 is TGTGCCTGGAGTGTTTGGGGGGCGCGTTCACCCCTCCACTTT.

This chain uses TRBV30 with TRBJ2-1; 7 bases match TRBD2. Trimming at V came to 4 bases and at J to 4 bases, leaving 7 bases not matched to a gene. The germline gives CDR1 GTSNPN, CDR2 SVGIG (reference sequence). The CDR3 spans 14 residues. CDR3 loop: CAWNPGLEYNEQFF. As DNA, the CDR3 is TGTGCCTGGAACCCAGGACTAGAGTACAATGAGCAGTTCTTC.

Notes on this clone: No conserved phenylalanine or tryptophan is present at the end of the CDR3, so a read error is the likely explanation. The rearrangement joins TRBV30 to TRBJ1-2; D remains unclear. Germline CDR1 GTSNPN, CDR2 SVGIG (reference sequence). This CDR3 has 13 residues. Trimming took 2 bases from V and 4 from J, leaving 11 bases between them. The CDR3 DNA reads TGTGCCTGGAGTCTTGAGGGTACCTATGGCTACACCCTC. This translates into CAWSLEGTYGYTL.

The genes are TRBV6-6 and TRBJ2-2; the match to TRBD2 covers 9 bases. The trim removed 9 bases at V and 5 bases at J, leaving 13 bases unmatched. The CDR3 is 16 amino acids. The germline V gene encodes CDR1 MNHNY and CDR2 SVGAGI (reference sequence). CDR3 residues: CASYNSGGRGTGELFF. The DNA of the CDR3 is TGTGCCAGTTATAACTCGGGCGGGAGGGGGACCGGGGAGCTGTTTTTT.

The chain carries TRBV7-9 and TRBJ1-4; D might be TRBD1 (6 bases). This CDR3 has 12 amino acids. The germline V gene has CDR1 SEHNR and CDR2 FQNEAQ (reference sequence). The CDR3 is CVGQGRLGKLFF. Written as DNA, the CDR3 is TGTGTCGGGCAGGGGAGGCTTGGAAAACTGTTTTTT.

The CDR3 DNA is TGTGCCAGCAGCTTAAGACAGGGATGGGGGAATGAGCAGTTCTTC. This translates into CASSLRQGWGNEQFF. The chain uses TRBV7-8 and TRBJ2-1, with 7 bases that match TRBD1. The V gene's germline CDR1 is SGHVS and CDR2 FQNEAQ. The CDR3 extends over 15 amino acids. Trimming removed 2 bases from V and 7 bases from J; junction bases left unmatched: 8.

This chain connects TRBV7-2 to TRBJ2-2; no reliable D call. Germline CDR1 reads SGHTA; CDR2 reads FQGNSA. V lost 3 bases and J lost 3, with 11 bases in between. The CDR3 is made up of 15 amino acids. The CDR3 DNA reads TGTGCCAGCAGCTTGGGTCCGGAATACACCGGGGAGCTGTTTTTT. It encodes CASSLGPEYTGELFF.

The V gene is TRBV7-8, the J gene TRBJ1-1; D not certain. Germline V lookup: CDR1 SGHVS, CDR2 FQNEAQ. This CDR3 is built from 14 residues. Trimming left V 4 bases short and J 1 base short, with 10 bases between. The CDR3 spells CASSSPAGNTEAFF. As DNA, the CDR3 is TGTGCCAGCAGCTCCCCCGCCGGGAACACTGAAGCTTTCTTT.

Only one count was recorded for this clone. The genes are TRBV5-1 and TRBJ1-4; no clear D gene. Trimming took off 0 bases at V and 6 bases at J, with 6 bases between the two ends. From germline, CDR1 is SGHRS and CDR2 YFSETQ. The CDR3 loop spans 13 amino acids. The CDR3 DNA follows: TGCGCCAGCAGCTTGGACCTGGATGAAAAACTGTTTTTT. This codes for CASSLDLDEKLFF.

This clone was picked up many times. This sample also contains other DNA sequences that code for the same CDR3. As DNA, the CDR3 is TGTGCCAGTAGTCGACAGGGCACCTATGGCTACACCTTC. Amino acid sequence: CASSRQGTYGYTF. The genes are TRBV19 and TRBJ1-2, with 7 bases identical to TRBD1. Germline lookup yields CDR1 LNHDA and CDR2 SQIVND (reference sequence). CDR3 length: 13 amino acids. Losses at the gene ends were 5 bases for V and 4 bases for J; bases not matched to a gene: 4.

CDR3 sequence (DNA): TGTGCCAGCAGCTCCGACAGGGTCAATCAGCCCCAGCATTTT. Translating it yields CASSSDRVNQPQHF. This rearrangement joins TRBV7-9 to TRBJ1-5, with 7 bases that match TRBD1. Germline trimming cut 4 bases from V and 3 bases from J; bases unmatched to any gene: 3. Germline CDR1 reads SEHNR; CDR2 reads FQNEAQ (reference sequence). The CDR3 is 14 amino acids.

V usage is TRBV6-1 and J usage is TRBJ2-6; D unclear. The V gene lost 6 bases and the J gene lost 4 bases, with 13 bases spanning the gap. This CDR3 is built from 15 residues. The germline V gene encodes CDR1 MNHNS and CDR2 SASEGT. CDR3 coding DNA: TGTGCCAGCAGCGCCGGTGATACCGGGGCCAACGTCCTGACTTTC. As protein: CASSAGDTGANVLTF.

The CDR3 here is CASSPTPGGNEQFF. In DNA, the CDR3 is TGTGCCAGCAGCCCGACGCCCGGTGGGAATGAGCAGTTCTTC. J is TRBJ2-1 and V is TRBV7-3; no clear D. V was cut by 5 bases and J by 7 bases, with 15 bases left in between. The CDR3 is made up of 14 amino acids. The germline V gene has CDR1 SGHTA and CDR2 FQGTGA.

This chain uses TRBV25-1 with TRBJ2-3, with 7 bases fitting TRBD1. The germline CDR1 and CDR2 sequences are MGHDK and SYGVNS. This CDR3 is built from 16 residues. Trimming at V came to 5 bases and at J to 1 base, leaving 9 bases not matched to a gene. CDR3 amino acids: CASSPPSGTGTDTQYF. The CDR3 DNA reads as TGTGCCAGCAGTCCTCCTTCCGGGACAGGCACAGATACGCAGTATTTT.

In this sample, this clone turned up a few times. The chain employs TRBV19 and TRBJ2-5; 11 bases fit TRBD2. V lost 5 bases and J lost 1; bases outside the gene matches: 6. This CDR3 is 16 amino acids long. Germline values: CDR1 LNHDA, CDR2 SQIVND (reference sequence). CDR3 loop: CASSSIAGGPQETQYF. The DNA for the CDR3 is TGTGCCAGTAGTTCGATAGCGGGAGGGCCCCAAGAGACCCAGTACTTC.

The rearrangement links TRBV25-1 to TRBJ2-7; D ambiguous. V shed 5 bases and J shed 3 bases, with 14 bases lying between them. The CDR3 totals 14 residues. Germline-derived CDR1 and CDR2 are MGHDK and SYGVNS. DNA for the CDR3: TGTGCCAGCAGTACAGTTGGGCAGATCTACGAGCAGTACTTC. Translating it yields CASSTVGQIYEQYF.

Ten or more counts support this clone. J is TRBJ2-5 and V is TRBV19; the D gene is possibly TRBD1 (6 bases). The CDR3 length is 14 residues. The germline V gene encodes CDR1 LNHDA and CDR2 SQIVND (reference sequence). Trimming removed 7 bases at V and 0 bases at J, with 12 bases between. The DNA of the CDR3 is TGTGCCAGTAAAGGGGACACGTACCAAGAGACCCAGTACTTC. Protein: CASKGDTYQETQYF.

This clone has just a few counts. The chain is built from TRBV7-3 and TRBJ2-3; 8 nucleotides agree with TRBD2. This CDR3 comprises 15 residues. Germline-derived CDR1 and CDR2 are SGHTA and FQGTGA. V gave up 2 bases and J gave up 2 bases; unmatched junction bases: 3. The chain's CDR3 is CASSLFGGVTDTQYF. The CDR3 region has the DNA TGTGCCAGCAGCTTATTCGGGGGGGTCACAGATACGCAGTATTTT.

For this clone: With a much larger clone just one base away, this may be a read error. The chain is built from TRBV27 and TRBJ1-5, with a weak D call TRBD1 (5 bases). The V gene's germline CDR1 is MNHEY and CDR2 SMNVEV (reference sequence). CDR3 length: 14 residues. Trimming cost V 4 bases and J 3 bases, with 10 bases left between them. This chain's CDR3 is CASSWGRNNQPQHF. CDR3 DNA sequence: TGTGCCAGCAGTTGGGGACGAAACAATCAGCCCCAGCATTTT.